This entry describes one TCR beta chain. The antigen is not known. The data belong to a study of T-cell reconstitution after alpha-beta-depleted transplantation in children. Whole-study results and caveats: Diversity of TCRbeta at day 60 was high in some patients, arising from surviving recipient T cells and thymic progenitors. At around two months after transplant, the alpha-beta T cells were reportedly derived from several hundred expanded clones that came from non-depleted graft cells. Among T cells one year after transplant, newly produced cells accounted for most counts and diversity.

The CDR3 runs 13 residues. CDR1 is SGHRS, CDR2 YFSETQ, per germline. V was cut by 1 base and J by 11 bases, with 14 bases left in between. Preparing the TCRbeta library involved the use of unique molecular identifiers. TCRdb re-analysed the PCR reads in MiXCR, keeping a single row per CDR3 protein. Of around 450,000 distinct CDR3 sequences listed, approximately 42% are singletons. The sequence came from a girl aged 2-10 years with aplastic anemia, due to receive a stem cell transplant. V usage is TRBV5-1 and J usage is TRBJ2-3; D call uncertain. The specimen comprised PBMCs, sampled before TCRalphabeta/CD19-depleted stem cell transplant. The CDR3 loop reads CASSLNGEIRQYF. CDR3 DNA sequence: TGCGCCAGCAGCTTGAACGGTGAGATACGGCAGTATTTT.